This TCR beta chain was sequenced during a study of CD4 T cells in relation to SARS-CoV-2 and coronaviruses. Study-wide background: ViraFEST: approximately ten-day antigen culture of PBMCs, then TCR beta CDR3 sequencing.

Germline CDR1 and CDR2: ENHRY and SYGVKD. Trimming took 6 bases from V and 2 from J; bases not matched to a gene: 4. This CDR3 is built from 14 residues. This clone has more than one count but fewer than ten. Its antigen is not known. The unexposed donors gave CD4+ T cells in about 2010-2019, prior to COVID-19. After about 10 days of culture, CD4+ T cells were isolated. Generated by immunoSEQ multiplex PCR, the TCRdb table keeps only in-frame clones and is missing some. The top ten hold roughly 26% of the sample, which has some 11,000 clones, 70% to 85% seen once. The clonotype was recovered from a human donor in good health. The sequencing input was CD4+ T cells from PBMCs, cultured in vitro. The chain links TRBV10-3 to TRBJ1-3, with TRBD1 matching over 7 bases. The CDR3 protein is CAIRQTGPGNTIYF. In DNA form, the CDR3 reads TGTGCCATCAGGCAGACAGGGCCTGGAAACACCATATATTTT.